This entry features one TCR beta chain sequence. This CDR3 has 16 amino acids. V lost 4 bases to trimming and J lost 3 bases, with 17 bases between them. CDR1 and CDR2 (germline): SGHVS, FQNEAQ. Assay: immunoSEQ multiplex PCR; the TCRdb copy retains only in-frame clones and omits some. The sample includes tens of thousands of clones, roughly nine tenths seen only once; the top ten take more than 0.8%. This record comes from a study of T cell changes during pregnancy in multiple sclerosis. The material sequenced was peripheral blood, taken in the first trimester of pregnancy. This sequence was found in a female donor in good health, enrolled as a control in a pregnancy study. V and J are TRBV7-8 and TRBJ2-3; maybe TRBD2 (5 bases). CDR3 loop: CASSSPGRRGTDTQYF. The CDR3 DNA sequence: TGTGCCAGCAGCTCCCCCGGGCGCCGGGGTACAGATACGCAGTATTTT.